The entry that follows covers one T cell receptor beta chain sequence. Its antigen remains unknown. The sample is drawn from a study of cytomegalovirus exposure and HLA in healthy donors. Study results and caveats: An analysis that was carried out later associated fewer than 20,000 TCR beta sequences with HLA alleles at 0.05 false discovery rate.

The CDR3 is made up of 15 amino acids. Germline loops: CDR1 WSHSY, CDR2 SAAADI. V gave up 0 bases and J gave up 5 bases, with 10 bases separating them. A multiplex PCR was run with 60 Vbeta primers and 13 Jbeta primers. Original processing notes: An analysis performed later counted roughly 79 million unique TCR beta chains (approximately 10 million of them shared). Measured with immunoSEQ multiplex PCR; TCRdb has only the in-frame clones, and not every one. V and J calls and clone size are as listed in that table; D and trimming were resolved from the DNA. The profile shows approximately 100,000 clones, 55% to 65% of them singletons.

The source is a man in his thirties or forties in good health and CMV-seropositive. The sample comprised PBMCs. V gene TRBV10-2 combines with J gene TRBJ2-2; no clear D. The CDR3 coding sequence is TGCGCCAGCAGTGAGTCTACGCCCGGGACCGGGGAGCTGTTTTTT. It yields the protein CASSESTPGTGELFF.